These 19 T cell receptor beta chains came from one sample sequenced in a study of regulatory T cells in long-lasting Graves disease. Specified time point: newly diagnosed GD, antithyroid drugs for less than 3 months. Scientists built the TCR library using RNA that was extracted from PBMCs. Relying on iRepertoire HTBI primers and Arm-PCR of CDR3 regions, the team built TCR beta libraries. TCRdb reprocessed the multiplex PCR reads with MiXCR, giving one entry per CDR3 protein. Seen here are under 700,000 distinct CDR3 sequences, 15% to 20% observed once, and the top ten hold just under 25%. The sample also formed part of further work on T cells in Graves' hyperthyroidism and ophthalmopathy.

The sample in question was peripheral blood mononuclear cells (PBMCs), obtained at new diagnosis, from a patient treated with antithyroid drugs. All receptors derive from a woman aged 40-65 years with Graves disease.

This sequence joins TRBV29-1 and TRBJ1-4, with D possibly TRBD1 on 6 matching bases. Trimming removed 7 bases at V and 11 bases at J, with 14 bases between. The CDR3 is made up of 11 amino acids. Germline values: CDR1 SQVTM, CDR2 ANQGSEA. CDR3 loop: CSAGTRQKLFF. The CDR3 nucleotides are TGCAGCGCCGGGACAAGGCAGAAACTGTTTTTT.

This clonotype was observed many times. The chain couples TRBV28 to TRBJ2-4, with D perhaps TRBD1 (7 bases). The CDR3 runs 16 residues. Germline V gene sequence: CDR1 MDHEN, CDR2 SYDVKM. V gave up 5 bases and J gave up 2 bases, with 16 bases separating them. The chain's CDR3 is CASSLTGAGSKNIQYF. CDR3 in DNA: TGTGCCAGCAGTCTTACAGGGGCGGGATCCAAAAACATTCAGTACTTC.

This clonotype was observed at least ten times. This rearrangement joins TRBV19 to TRBJ2-6; possibly TRBD2 for D (6 bases). This CDR3 region has 16 residues. Germline lookup yields CDR1 LNHDA and CDR2 SQIVND (reference sequence). Trimming cost V 5 bases and J 4 bases, with 15 bases left between them. CDR3: CASSPDRGSGANVLTF. CDR3 coding DNA: TGTGCCAGTAGTCCTGATCGGGGGTCCGGGGCCAACGTCCTGACTTTC.

The chain carries TRBV29-1 and TRBJ2-1; 7 bases are a match to TRBD2. This CDR3 spans 15 amino acids. V lost 4 bases, J lost 6 bases, and 12 bases stayed unmatched. CDR1 is SQVTM, CDR2 ANQGSEA, per germline. DNA of the CDR3: TGCAGCGTTGTGGAGCGCGGGGGTTCGGGCAATGAGCAGTTCTTC. Encoded protein: CSVVERGGSGNEQFF.

The chain links TRBV7-9 to TRBJ1-2, with D maybe TRBD1 (5 bases). Trimming pared 6 bases from V and 7 bases from J, leaving 18 bases between. This CDR3 comprises 14 residues. CDR1 is SEHNR and CDR2 is FQNEAQ in the germline V gene (reference sequence). CDR3: CASRAKGVPFGYTF. Here the CDR3 DNA reads TGTGCCAGCAGAGCTAAAGGGGTCCCCTTTGGCTACACCTTC. The entire variable domain, with the rest obtained from reference TRBV7-9 and TRBJ1-2, is as follows: DTGVSQNPRHKITKRGQNVTFRCDPISEHNRLYWYRQTLGQGPEFLTYFQNEAQLEKSRLLSDRFSAERPKGSFSTLEIQRTEQGDSAMYLCASRAKGVPFGYTFGSGTRLTVV.

This chain uses TRBV3-1 with TRBJ2-1, with 13 bases lining up with TRBD2. Trimming removed 1 base from V and 9 bases from J; junction bases left unmatched: 3. The CDR3 runs to 15 residues. CDR1 is LGHDT, CDR2 YNNKEL, per germline (reference sequence). The CDR3 DNA follows: TGTGCCAGCAGCCAAGGACTAGCGGGGGGAACTGAGCAGTTCTTC. It is translated as CASSQGLAGGTEQFF.

The table lists this clonotype with many counts. This chain joins TRBV6-5 and TRBJ1-1, with 11 positions matching TRBD1. V shed 2 bases and J 5 bases; nucleotides not matched to a gene: 4. CDR3 length: 15 residues. Germline CDR1 and CDR2: MNHEY and SVGAGI. The CDR3 DNA reads as TGTGCCAGCAGTTACAAGGGACAGGGGGGAACTGAAGCTTTCTTT. It translates to CASSYKGQGGTEAFF.

This clonotype was detected ten times or more. This chain connects TRBV3-1 to TRBJ2-3; 7 positions agree with TRBD1. In germline, CDR1 is LGHDT, CDR2 YNNKEL (reference sequence). This CDR3 has 14 amino acids. V shed 8 bases and J 4 bases; nucleotides not matched to a gene: 9. CDR3 sequence: CASAGTGVADTQYF. The CDR3 bases are TGTGCCAGCGCTGGAACAGGGGTGGCAGATACGCAGTATTTT.

There are many counts of this clonotype. The CDR3, as DNA: TGCAGTGCTAGGGAGGAGGGACCGAACACTGAAGCTTTCTTT. Translated: CSAREEGPNTEAFF. The chain employs TRBV20-1 and TRBJ1-1; D may be TRBD1 (5 bases). The germline V and J ends were trimmed by 3 bases and 1 base, with 12 bases remaining between them. The CDR3 length is 14 residues. The germline V gene encodes CDR1 DFQATT and CDR2 SNEGSKA (reference sequence).

This clonotype has ten or more counts. The rearrangement uses TRBV28 and TRBJ2-7; 8 bases align to TRBD1. CDR3 size: 14 residues. Unmatched junction bases numbered 8, after V lost 6 bases and J lost 4 bases. Germline CDR1 reads MDHEN; CDR2 reads SYDVKM. DNA of the CDR3: TGTGCCAGCAGCTTTGGGGGACAGGAGTACGAGCAGTACTTC. It yields the protein CASSFGGQEYEQYF.

The chain recombines TRBV13 with TRBJ2-2; TRBD2 might be the D (6 bases). The germline gives CDR1 PRHDT, CDR2 FYEKMQ (reference sequence). The CDR3 extends over 15 amino acids. The V and J ends lost 5 bases and 2 bases respectively, with 12 bases between them. Here the CDR3 reads CASSPRDFNTGELFF. DNA for the CDR3: TGTGCCAGCAGCCCCCGGGACTTCAACACCGGGGAGCTGTTTTTT. Full variable domain (missing parts from reference TRBV13 and TRBJ2-2): AAGVIQSPRHLIKEKRETATLKCYPIPRHDTVYWYQQGPGQDPQFLISFYEKMQSDKGSIPDRFSAQQFSDYHSELNMSSLELGDSALYFCASSPRDFNTGELFFGEGSRLTVL.

This clonotype came up many times. V is TRBV28 and J is TRBJ1-1; D unclear. Germline CDR1 MDHEN, CDR2 SYDVKM. Trimming removed 4 bases at V and 10 bases at J, with 13 bases between. This CDR3 is 12 amino acids long. The CDR3 sequence is CASSSQREGAFF. The CDR3 bases are TGTGCCAGCAGTTCCCAGCGGGAAGGAGCTTTCTTT.

This clonotype has a count of ten or more. The J gene is TRBJ1-2, the V gene TRBV12-3 or TRBV12-4; TRBD1 matches 12 bases. The CDR3 sequence is 15 residues long. The V gene end was trimmed by 8 bases and the J gene end by 4 bases; junction bases not matched to a gene: 8. CDR3 in amino acids: CASSPGTGGSYGYTF. In nucleotides, the CDR3 is TGTGCCAGCTCCCCCGGGACAGGGGGCAGCTATGGCTACACCTTC.

The rearrangement uses TRBV4-1 and TRBJ2-3; 8 bases match TRBD2. The CDR3 spans 15 residues. V was clipped by 4 bases and J by 6 bases; unmatched bases: 9. The germline V gene encodes CDR1 MGHRA and CDR2 YSYEKL. Here the CDR3 reads CASSLTSGLGDTQYF. The CDR3 bases are TGCGCCAGCAGCCTCACTAGCGGTCTCGGGGATACGCAGTATTTT.

The chain links TRBV30 to TRBJ1-6, with D possibly being TRBD1 (6 bases). From germline, CDR1 is GTSNPN and CDR2 SVGIG (reference sequence). This CDR3 comprises 17 residues. The germline V and J ends were trimmed by 5 bases and 8 bases, with 25 bases remaining between them. The CDR3 sequence: CAWGPGTFSGIYSPLHF. As DNA, the CDR3 is TGTGCCTGGGGGCCCGGGACATTCAGCGGAATTTATTCACCCCTCCACTTT.

The rearrangement joins TRBV19 to TRBJ1-5; D unresolved. CDR3 length: 12 amino acids. V was pared by 9 bases and J by 6 bases, with 12 bases between. CDR1 LNHDA and CDR2 SQIVND come from the germline V gene (reference sequence). This CDR3 reads CASLGRGQPQHF. As DNA, the CDR3 is TGTGCCAGCCTAGGGCGGGGTCAGCCCCAGCATTTT.

This clonotype has at least ten counts. As DNA, the CDR3 is TGTGCCAGCAGTCCCAAGGACAGGGCTACCTATAATTCACCCCTCCACTTT. As protein: CASSPKDRATYNSPLHF. The chain employs TRBV28 and TRBJ1-6; 8 nucleotides align to TRBD1. CDR1 and CDR2 from the germline V gene are MDHEN and SYDVKM. V shed 5 bases and J 2 bases; nucleotides not matched to a gene: 8. This CDR3 has 17 amino acids.

This clonotype was counted at least ten times. V is TRBV13 and J is TRBJ1-2, with D perhaps TRBD1 (6 bases). The CDR3 sequence is 14 residues long. Trimming left V 2 bases short and J 8 bases short, with 15 bases between. CDR1 and CDR2 from the germline V gene are PRHDT and FYEKMQ (reference sequence). The CDR3 is CASSLTPSTGGYTF. CDR3 in DNA: TGTGCCAGCAGCTTAACCCCGTCCACAGGGGGCTACACCTTC. Combining the CDR3 with reference TRBV13 and TRBJ1-2 gives the whole variable domain AAGVIQSPRHLIKEKRETATLKCYPIPRHDTVYWYQQGPGQDPQFLISFYEKMQSDKGSIPDRFSAQQFSDYHSELNMSSLELGDSALYFCASSLTPSTGGYTFGSGTRLTVV.

The chain employs TRBV7-9 and TRBJ1-5; 7 bases align to TRBD1. The CDR3 covers 13 residues. The V gene's germline CDR1 is SEHNR and CDR2 FQNEAQ (reference sequence). V lost 5 bases and J lost 6; bases outside the gene matches: 4. CDR3 DNA: TGTGCCAGCAGCACAGGGGCGTTTCAGCCCCAGCATTTT. Its protein product is CASSTGAFQPQHF.